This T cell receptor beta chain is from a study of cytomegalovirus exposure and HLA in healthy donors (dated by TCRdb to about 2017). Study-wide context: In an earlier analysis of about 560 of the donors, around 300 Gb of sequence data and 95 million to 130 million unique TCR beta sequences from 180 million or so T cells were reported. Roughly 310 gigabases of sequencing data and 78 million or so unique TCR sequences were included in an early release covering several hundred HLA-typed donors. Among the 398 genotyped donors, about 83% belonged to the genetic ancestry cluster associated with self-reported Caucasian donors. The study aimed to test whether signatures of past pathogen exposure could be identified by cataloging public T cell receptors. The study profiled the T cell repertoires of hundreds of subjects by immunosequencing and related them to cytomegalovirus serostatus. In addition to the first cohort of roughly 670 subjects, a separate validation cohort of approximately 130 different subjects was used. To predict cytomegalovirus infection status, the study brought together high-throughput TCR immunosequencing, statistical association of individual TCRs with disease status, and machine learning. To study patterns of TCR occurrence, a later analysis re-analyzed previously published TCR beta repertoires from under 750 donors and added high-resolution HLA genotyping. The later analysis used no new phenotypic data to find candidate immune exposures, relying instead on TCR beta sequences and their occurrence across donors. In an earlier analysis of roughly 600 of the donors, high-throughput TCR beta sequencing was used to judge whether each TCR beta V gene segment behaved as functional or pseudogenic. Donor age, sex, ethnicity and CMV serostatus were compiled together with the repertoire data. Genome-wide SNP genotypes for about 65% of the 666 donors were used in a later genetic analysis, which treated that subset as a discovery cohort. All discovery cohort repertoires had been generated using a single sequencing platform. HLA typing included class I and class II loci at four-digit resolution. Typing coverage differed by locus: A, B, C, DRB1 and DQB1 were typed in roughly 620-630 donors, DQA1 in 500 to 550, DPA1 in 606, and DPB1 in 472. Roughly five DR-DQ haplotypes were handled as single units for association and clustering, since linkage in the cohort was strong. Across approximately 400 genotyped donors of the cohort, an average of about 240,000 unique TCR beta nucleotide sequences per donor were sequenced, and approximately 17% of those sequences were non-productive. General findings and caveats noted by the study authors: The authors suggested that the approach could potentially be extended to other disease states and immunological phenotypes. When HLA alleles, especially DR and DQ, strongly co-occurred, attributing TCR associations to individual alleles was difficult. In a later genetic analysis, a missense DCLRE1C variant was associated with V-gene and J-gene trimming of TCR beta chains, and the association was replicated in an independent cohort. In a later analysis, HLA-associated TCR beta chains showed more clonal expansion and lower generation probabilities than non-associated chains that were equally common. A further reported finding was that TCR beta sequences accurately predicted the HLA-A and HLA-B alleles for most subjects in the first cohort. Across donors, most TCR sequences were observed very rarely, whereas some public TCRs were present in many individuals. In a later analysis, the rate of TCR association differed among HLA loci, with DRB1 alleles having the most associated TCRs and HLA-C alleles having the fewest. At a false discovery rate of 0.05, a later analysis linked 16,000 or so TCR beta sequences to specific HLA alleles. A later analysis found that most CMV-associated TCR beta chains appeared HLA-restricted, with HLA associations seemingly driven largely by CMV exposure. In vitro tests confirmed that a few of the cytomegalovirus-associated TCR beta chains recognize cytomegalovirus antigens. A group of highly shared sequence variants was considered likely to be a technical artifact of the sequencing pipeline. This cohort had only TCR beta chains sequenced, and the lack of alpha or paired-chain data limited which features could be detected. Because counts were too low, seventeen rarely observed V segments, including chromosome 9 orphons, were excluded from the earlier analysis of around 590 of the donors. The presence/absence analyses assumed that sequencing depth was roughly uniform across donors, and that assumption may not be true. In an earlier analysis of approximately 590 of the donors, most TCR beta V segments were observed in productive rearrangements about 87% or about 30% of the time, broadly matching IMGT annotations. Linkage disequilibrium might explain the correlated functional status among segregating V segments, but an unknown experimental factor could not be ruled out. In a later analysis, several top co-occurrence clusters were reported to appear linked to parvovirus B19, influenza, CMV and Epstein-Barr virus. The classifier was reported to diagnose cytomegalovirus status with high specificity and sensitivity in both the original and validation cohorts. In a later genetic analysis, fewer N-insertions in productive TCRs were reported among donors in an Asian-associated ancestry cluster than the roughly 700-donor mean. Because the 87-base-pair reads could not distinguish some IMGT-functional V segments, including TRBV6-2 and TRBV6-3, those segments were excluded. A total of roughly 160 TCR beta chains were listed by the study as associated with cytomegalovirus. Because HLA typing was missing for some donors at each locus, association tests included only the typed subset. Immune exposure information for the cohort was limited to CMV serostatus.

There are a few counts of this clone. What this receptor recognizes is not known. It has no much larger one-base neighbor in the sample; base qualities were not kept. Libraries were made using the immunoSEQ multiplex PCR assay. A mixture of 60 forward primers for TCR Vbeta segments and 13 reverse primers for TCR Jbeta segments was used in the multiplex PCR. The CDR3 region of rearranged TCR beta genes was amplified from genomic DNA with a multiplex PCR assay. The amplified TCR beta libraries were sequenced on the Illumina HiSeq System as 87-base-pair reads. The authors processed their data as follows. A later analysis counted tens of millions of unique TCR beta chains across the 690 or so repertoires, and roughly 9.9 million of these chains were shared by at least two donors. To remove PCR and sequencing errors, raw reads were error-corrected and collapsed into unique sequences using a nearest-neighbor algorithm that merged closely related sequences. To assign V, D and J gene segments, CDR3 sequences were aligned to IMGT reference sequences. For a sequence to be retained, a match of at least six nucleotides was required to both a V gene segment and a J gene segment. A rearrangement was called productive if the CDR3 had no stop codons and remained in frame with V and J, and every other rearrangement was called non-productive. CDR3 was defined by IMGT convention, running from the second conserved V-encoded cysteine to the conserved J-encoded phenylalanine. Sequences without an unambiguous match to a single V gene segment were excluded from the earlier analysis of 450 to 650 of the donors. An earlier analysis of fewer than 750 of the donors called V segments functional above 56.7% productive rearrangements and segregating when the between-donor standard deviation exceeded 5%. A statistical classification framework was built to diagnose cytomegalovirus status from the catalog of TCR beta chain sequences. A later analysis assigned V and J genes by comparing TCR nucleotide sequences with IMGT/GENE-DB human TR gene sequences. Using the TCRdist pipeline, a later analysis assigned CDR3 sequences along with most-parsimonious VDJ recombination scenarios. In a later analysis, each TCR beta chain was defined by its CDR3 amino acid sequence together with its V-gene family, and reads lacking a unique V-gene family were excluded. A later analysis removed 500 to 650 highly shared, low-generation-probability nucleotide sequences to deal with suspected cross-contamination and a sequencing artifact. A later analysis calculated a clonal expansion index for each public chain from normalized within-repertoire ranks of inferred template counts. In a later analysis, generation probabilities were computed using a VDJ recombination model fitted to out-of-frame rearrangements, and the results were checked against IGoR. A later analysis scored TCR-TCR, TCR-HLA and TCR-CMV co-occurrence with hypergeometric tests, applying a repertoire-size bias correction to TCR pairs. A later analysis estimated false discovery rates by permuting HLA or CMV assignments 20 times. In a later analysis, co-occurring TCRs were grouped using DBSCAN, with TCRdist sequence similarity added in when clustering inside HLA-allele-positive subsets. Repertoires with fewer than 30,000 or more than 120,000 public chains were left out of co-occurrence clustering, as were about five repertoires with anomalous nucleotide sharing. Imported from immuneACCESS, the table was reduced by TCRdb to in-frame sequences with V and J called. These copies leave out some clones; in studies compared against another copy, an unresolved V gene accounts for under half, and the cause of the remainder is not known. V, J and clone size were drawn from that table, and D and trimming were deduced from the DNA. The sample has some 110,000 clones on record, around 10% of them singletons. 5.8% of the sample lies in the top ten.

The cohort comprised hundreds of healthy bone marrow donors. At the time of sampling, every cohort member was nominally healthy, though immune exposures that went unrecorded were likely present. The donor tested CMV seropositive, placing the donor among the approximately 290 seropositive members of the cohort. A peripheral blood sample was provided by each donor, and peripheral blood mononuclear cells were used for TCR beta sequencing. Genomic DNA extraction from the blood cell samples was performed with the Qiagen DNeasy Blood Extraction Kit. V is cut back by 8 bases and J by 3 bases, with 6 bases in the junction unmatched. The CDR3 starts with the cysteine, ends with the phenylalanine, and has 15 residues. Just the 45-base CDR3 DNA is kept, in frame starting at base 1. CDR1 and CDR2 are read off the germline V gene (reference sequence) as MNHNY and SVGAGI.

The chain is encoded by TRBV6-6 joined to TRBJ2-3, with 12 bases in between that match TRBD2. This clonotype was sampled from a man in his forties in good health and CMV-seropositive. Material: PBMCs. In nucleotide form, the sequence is TGTGCCAGCCTGAGACTAGCGGGAGATACAGATACGCAGTATTTT. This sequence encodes CASLRLAGDTDTQYF.